This T cell receptor beta chain was retrieved from a study of cytomegalovirus exposure and HLA in healthy donors. Overall study results and limits: Further analysis, carried out later, found HLA-associated TCR beta chains more clonally expanded than equally common other chains. Immune exposure information comprised only CMV serostatus. TCR beta chains numbering under 200 were designated cytomegalovirus-associated.

This CDR3 has 16 amino acids. Germline assignment: CDR1 SGHDN and CDR2 FVKESK. Between the trimmed V and J ends, which lost 0 bases and 6 bases, there was a span of 14 bases. Researchers ran the PCR with 60 Vbeta and 13 Jbeta primers. The assay was immunoSEQ multiplex PCR, and TCRdb's table has in-frame clones only and misses some. The repertoire has 140,000 to 150,000 clones, 80% of them found once; the top ten carry just over 4.5%. In the case of this clone: Antigen unknown.

The rearrangement links TRBV14 to TRBJ1-4; possibly TRBD1 for D (5 bases). This TCR came from a middle-aged man in good health and CMV-seronegative. Source material: PBMCs. The CDR3 DNA reads as TGTGCCAGCAGCCAAGAGCGGCGGGGCAGAGATGAAAAACTGTTTTTT. The encoded protein is CASSQERRGRDEKLFF.